This TCR beta chain was observed in a study of breast tumors, draining lymph nodes, adjacent tissues. As to this clonotype: Its antigen is still unknown. At one end, the junction sequence differs from germline, possibly due to a read error.

One entry per CDR3 protein, called by TCRdb with MiXCR from the multiplex PCR reads. The sample shows 200,000 to 250,000 distinct CDR3 sequences, around 34% of them seen only once. The lymph nodes were axillary draining lymph nodes from breast cancer patients. Broader study findings: The data were judged consistent with most tumor T cells coming from lymph node and expanding in tumor. Tumor T cell lymph node origin was a supported hypothesis, not proven.

The sequencing sample was made of axillary lymph node tissue. The receptor was isolated from a female donor with breast cancer. Some clones in this sample may be carry-over from other donors' samples.

CDR3 in DNA: TGCGCCAGCAGCTTGAAGGCTGGGACTAGCGGCCAGGGGCAGTTCTTC. This translates into CASSLKAGTSGQGQFF. This chain connects TRBV7-9 to TRBJ2-1, with 11 bases matching TRBD2. Germline V gives CDR1 SEHNR, CDR2 FQNEAQ (reference sequence). The CDR3 has 16 residues.